This TCR beta chain was captured by sequencing in a study of post-analysis software for immune sequencing data. Libraries were made from TCR beta cDNA, and they carried unique molecular identifiers. TCRdb processed the PCR reads anew with MiXCR; each CDR3 protein has one entry. The sample holds roughly 600,000 distinct CDR3 sequences, 44% seen once. The V gene end was trimmed by 7 bases and the J gene end by 4 bases; junction bases not matched to a gene: 4. This CDR3 spans 13 amino acids. The germline gives CDR1 KGHDR, CDR2 SFDVKD. Details on this clonotype: No antigen is known for it.

Findings of the study overall: Patients had higher frequencies than controls of five TRBV segments, including TRBV5-6, TRBV5-1 and TRBV20-1.

The source of this sequence is a girl aged 5-17 years with multiple sclerosis. The material sequenced was blood. This chain connects TRBV24-1 to TRBJ1-1, with TRBD1 identical over 8 bases. The CDR3 nucleotides are TGTGCCACCAGGCTAACAGGGGGCACTGAAGCTTTCTTT. It encodes CATRLTGGTEAFF.